This record concerns one TCR beta chain sequence. The data stem from a study of blood T cell repertoires in COVID-19. Overall study context: COVID-19 samples from acute and convalescent phases originated in the United States, Italy and Spain. From T cells, B-cell-depleted T cells, or PBMCs came the material, which was cDNA or gDNA.

Authors' methods: Estimates of nucleated cell counts were drawn from the amplification of reference gene primers. Profiled with immunoSEQ multiplex PCR; TCRdb holds only in-frame clones, not every one. V, J and clone size derive from that table, while D and trimming were established from the DNA sequence. The sample has around 250,000 clones, roughly 86% seen once. This sequence originates from a man between 18 and 29 years old with active or convalescent COVID-19. The sequenced sample consisted of peripheral blood.

The CDR3 bases are TGTGCCATCAGTGAGTCAAGGAGCTCCTATAATTCACCCCTCCACTTT. This gives the protein CAISESRSSYNSPLHF. The gene calls are TRBV10-3 and TRBJ1-6, with D unclear. This CDR3 spans 16 amino acids. Germline V lookup: CDR1 ENHRY, CDR2 SYGVKD. With 0 bases removed from V and 0 bases from J, the gap between germline ends came to 6 bases.